Below are 3 T cell receptor beta chains sequenced from a single sample in a study of shared clonotypes between healthy human individuals. Using immunoSEQ multiplex PCR, the repertoire was profiled, and TCRdb retains in-frame clones only, with some absent. The table has hundreds of thousands of clones, approximately 96% seen once. Only CD45RO-negative cells positively selected for CCR7 counted as naive CD8 cells, so terminally differentiated effector memory CD45RA+ cells were excluded. Sequencing input: naive CD8+ T cells sorted from blood. All receptors come from a woman aged 25 to 45 in good health.

The V and J genes are TRBV2 and TRBJ2-4; 11 bases agree with TRBD1. Unmatched junction bases numbered 5, after V lost 3 bases and J lost 7 bases. The CDR3 loop spans 15 amino acids. CDR1 is SNHLY, CDR2 FYNNEI, per germline. The CDR3 here is CASSEGTGGWNIQYF. For the CDR3, the DNA is TGTGCCAGCAGTGAGGGGACAGGGGGATGGAACATTCAGTACTTC.

V gene TRBV7-9 combines with J gene TRBJ1-4; 8 nucleotides agree with TRBD1. Germline loops: CDR1 SEHNR, CDR2 FQNEAQ (reference sequence). The CDR3 has 14 residues. Trimming cost V 5 bases and J 7 bases; bases outside gene matches: 6. The CDR3 loop is CASSPTGGVEKLFF. The CDR3, as DNA: TGTGCCAGCAGCCCAACAGGGGGAGTTGAAAAACTGTTTTTT.

This chain links TRBV5-6 with TRBJ1-2, with D perhaps TRBD1 (6 bases). The CDR3 sequence is 11 residues long. V dropped 4 bases and J dropped 10 bases, with 11 bases sitting between them. Per germline, CDR1 SGHDT and CDR2 YYEEEE. The CDR3: CASSATGTYTF. The CDR3 bases are TGTGCCAGCAGCGCCACAGGGACCTACACCTTC.